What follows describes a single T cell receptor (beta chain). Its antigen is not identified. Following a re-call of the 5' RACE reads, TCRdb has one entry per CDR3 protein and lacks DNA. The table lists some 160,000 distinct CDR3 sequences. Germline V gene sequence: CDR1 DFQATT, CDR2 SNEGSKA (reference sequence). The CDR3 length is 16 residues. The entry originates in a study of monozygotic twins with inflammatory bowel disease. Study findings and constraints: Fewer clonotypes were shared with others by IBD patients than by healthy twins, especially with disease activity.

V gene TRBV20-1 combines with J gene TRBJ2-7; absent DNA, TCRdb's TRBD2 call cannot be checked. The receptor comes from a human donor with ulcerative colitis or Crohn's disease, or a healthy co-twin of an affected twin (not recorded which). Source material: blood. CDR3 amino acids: CSARARTSGSYYEQYF.